This TCR beta chain was sequenced in a study of OX40 agonist ivuxolimab in advanced cancers. As for the study in general: The drug used for patients, ivuxolimab, was an agonistic anti-OX40 (CD134) antibody. 40% to 50% of patients had received prior checkpoint inhibitor therapy.

Libraries were prepared by immunoSEQ multiplex PCR; TCRdb keeps only in-frame clonotypes and omits some of them. This table holds fewer than 95,000 clones, 75% to 90% found once. This CDR3 is built from 15 residues. V lost 3 bases and J lost 2; bases outside the gene matches: 7. CDR1 SGHNT and CDR2 YYREEE come from the germline V gene (reference sequence). The V call is TRBV5-4, the J call TRBJ1-2, with 7 bases identical to TRBD1. Sequencing used CD4+ or CD8+ T cells sorted from blood, obtained in a trial of the OX40 agonist ivuxolimab. The clonotype was recovered from an adult with an advanced solid tumor such as melanoma, head and neck, liver or kidney cancer. This chain's CDR3 is CASSWTSGQNYGYTF. Here the CDR3 DNA reads TGTGCCAGCAGCTGGACCTCGGGACAGAACTATGGCTACACCTTC.